This record concerns one T cell receptor beta chain sequence. What it binds is not known. Reverse transcribing all isolated RNA meant expressed TCRB transcripts were sequenced. The table came from immunoSEQ multiplex PCR; TCRdb's copy has only in-frame clones and leaves some out. The sample carries 130,000 or so clones, approximately 10% recorded once. The data were taken from a study of beta chain features in type 1 diabetes. Overall study results and limits: Patients with type 1 diabetes showed fewer VDJ junction insertions and more deletions. Shorter TCRB CDR3s, moderately but significantly so, marked every one of the four CD4+ subsets in Type 1 diabetes patients.

V was pared by 4 bases and J by 1 base, with 10 bases of the junction left unmatched. The CDR3 has 16 residues. The germline V gene encodes CDR1 SGDLS and CDR2 YYNGEE. A single heparinised draw of around 0.11 L on average was taken per donor. Material: central memory CD4+ T cells from blood. This TCR came from a woman between 40 and 55 years old in good health. The genes are TRBV9 and TRBJ2-5; the match to TRBD1 covers 7 bases. The CDR3, as DNA: TGTGCCAGCAGCCCATCGGACCGGGACAGCCAAGAGACCCAGTACTTC. Amino acids: CASSPSDRDSQETQYF.